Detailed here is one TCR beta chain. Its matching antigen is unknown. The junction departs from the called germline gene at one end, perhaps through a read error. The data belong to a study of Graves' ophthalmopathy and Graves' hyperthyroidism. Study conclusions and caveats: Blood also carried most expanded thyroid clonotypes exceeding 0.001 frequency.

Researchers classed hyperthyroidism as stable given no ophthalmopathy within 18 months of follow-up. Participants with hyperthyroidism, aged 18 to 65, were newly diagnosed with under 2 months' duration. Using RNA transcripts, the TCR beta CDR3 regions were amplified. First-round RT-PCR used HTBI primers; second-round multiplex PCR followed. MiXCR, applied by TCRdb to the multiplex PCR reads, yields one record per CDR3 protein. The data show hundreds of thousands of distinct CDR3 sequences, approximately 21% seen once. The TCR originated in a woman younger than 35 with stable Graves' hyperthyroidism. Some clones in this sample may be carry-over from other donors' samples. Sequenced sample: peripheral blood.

CDR3 bases: TGTGCTAGTGGTCCCCCCCGACAGGGCGGCGAGAAGGACTTC. As protein: CASGPPRQGGEKDF. The chain combines TRBV12-5 with TRBJ2-7; 7 nucleotides align to TRBD1. Germline V gene lookup returns CDR1 LGHNT and CDR2 FRNRAP. The CDR3 runs to 14 residues.